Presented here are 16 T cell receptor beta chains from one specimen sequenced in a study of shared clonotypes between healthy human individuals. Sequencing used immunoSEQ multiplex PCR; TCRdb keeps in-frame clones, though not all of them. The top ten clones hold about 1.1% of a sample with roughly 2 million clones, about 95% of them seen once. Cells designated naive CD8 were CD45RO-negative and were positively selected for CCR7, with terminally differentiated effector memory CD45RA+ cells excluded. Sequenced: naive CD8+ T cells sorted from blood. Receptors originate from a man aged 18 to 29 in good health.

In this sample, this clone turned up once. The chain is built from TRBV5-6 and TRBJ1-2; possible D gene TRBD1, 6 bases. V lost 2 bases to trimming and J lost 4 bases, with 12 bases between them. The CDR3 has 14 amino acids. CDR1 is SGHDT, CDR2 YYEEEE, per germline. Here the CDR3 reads CASSFYRESYGYTF. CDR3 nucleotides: TGTGCCAGCAGCTTCTACAGGGAGTCCTATGGCTACACCTTC.

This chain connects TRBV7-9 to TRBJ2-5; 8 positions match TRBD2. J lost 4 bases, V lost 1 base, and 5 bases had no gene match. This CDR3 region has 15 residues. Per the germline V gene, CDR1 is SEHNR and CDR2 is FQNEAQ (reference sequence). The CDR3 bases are TGTGCCAGCAGCTTAGTGGGACTAGATCCAGAGACCCAGTACTTC. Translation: CASSLVGLDPETQYF.

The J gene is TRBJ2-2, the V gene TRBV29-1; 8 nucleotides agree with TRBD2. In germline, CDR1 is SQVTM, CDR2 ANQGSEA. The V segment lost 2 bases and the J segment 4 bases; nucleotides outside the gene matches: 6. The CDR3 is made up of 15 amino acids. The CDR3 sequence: CSVESGGRFTGELFF. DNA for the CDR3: TGCAGCGTTGAATCGGGAGGGCGCTTCACCGGGGAGCTGTTTTTT.

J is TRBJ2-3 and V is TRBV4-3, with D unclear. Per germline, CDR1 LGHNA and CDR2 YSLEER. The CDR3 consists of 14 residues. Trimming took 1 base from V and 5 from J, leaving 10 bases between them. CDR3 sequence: CASSQAPSGDTQYF. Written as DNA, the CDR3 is TGCGCCAGCAGCCAAGCCCCATCGGGAGATACGCAGTATTTT.

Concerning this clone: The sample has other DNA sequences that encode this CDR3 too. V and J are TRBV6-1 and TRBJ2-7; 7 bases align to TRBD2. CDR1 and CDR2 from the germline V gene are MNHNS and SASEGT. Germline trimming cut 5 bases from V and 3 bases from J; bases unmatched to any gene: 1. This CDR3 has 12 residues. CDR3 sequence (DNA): TGTGCCAGCAGTCCGGGGGGCTACGAGCAGTACTTC. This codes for CASSPGGYEQYF.

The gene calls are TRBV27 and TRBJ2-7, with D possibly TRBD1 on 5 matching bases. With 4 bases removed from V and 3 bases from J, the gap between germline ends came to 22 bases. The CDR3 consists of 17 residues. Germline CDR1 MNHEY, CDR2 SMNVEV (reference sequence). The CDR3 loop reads CASSSGSTGPDYYEQYF. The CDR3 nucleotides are TGTGCCAGCAGTTCAGGGTCCACCGGACCGGATTACTACGAGCAGTACTTC.

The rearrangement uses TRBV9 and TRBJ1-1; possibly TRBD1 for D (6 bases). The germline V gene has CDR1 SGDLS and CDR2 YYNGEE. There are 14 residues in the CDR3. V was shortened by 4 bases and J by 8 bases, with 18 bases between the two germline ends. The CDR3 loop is CASSPPGGLGEAFF. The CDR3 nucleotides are TGTGCCAGCAGCCCTCCGGGGGGCCTGGGGGAAGCTTTCTTT. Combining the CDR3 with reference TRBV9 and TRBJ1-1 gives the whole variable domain DSGVTQTPKHLITATGQRVTLRCSPRSGDLSVYWYQQSLDQGLQFLIQYYNGEERAKGNILERFSAQQFPDLHSELNLSSLELGDSALYFCASSPPGGLGEAFFGQGTRLTVV.

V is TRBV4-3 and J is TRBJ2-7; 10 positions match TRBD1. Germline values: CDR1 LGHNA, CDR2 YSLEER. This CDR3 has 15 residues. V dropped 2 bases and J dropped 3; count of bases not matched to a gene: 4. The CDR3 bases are TGCGCCAGCAGCCAACCGGGACAGGGGATCTACGAGCAGTACTTC. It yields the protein CASSQPGQGIYEQYF.

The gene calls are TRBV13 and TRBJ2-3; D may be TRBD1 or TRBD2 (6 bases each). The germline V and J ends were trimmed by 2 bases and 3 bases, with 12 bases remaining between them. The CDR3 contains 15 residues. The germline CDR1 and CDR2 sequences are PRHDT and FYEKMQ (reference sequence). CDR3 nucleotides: TGTGCCAGCAGCTTAATGGGGGGCCAGACAGATACGCAGTATTTT. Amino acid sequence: CASSLMGGQTDTQYF. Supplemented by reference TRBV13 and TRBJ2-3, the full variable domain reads AAGVIQSPRHLIKEKRETATLKCYPIPRHDTVYWYQQGPGQDPQFLISFYEKMQSDKGSIPDRFSAQQFSDYHSELNMSSLELGDSALYFCASSLMGGQTDTQYFGPGTRLTVL.

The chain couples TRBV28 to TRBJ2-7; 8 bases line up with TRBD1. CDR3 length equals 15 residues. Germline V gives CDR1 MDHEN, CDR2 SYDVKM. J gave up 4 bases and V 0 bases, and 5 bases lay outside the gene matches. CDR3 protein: CASSLWGQAVYEQYF. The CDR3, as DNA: TGTGCCAGCAGTTTATGGGGACAGGCAGTATACGAGCAGTACTTC.

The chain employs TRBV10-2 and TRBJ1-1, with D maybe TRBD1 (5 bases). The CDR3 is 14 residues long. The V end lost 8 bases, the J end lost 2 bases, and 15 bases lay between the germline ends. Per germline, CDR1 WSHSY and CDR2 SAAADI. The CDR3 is CASGNAGPNTEAFF. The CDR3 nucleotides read TGCGCCAGCGGAAATGCGGGGCCTAACACTGAAGCTTTCTTT.

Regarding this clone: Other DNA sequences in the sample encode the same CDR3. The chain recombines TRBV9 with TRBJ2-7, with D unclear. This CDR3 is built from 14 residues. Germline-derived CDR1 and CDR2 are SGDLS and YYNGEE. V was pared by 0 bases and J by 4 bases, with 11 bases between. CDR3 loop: CASSVAAGSYEQYF. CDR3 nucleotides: TGTGCCAGCAGCGTAGCGGCCGGCTCATACGAGCAGTACTTC.

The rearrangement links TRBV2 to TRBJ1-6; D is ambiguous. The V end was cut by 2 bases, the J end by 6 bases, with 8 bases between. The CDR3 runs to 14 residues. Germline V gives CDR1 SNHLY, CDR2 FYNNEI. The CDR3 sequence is CASSEPGGNSPLHF. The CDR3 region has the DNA TGTGCCAGCAGTGAACCGGGAGGTAATTCACCCCTCCACTTT.

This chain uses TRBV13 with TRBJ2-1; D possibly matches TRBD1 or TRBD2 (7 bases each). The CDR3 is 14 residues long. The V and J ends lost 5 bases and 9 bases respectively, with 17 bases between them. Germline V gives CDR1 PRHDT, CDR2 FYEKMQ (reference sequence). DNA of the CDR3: TGTGCCAGCAGCCCTCGACAGGGAGGGGGTGAGCAGTTCTTC. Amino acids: CASSPRQGGGEQFF. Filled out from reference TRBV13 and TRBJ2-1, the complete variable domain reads AAGVIQSPRHLIKEKRETATLKCYPIPRHDTVYWYQQGPGQDPQFLISFYEKMQSDKGSIPDRFSAQQFSDYHSELNMSSLELGDSALYFCASSPRQGGGEQFFGPGTRLTVL.

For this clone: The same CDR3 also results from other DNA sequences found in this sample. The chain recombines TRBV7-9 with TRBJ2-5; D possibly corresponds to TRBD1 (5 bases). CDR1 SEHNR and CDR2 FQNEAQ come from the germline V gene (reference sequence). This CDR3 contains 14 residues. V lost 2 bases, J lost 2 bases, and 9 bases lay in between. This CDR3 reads CASSLQGGQETQYF. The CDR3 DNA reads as TGTGCCAGCAGCTTACAGGGTGGTCAAGAGACCCAGTACTTC. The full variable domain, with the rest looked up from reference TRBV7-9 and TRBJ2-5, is DTGVSQNPRHKITKRGQNVTFRCDPISEHNRLYWYRQTLGQGPEFLTYFQNEAQLEKSRLLSDRFSAERPKGSFSTLEIQRTEQGDSAMYLCASSLQGGQETQYFGPGTRLLVL.

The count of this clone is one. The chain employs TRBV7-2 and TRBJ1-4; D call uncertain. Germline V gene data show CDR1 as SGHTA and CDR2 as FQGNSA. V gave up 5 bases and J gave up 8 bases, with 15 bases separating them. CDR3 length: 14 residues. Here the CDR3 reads CASSPRGVTEKLFF. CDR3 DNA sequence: TGTGCCAGCAGCCCCCGCGGCGTAACGGAAAAACTGTTTTTT.